This TCR beta chain comes out of a study of PD-1 blockade in mismatch repair-deficient tumors. Looking at the study overall: Patients had 11 to 13 mismatch repair-deficient cancer types and were previously treated and progressing.

Comment on this clone: The target antigen is unknown.

TCRdb's table, derived via immunoSEQ multiplex PCR, lists solely in-frame clones and lacks some. Of 11,000 to 15,000 clones listed, over 75% are singletons. Time point indicated: identical roughly ten-day culture without peptide (control). PCR or immunohistochemistry showed mismatch repair deficiency in every enrolled patient. A few pembrolizumab responders had their TCRs sequenced. A no-peptide control culture served as baseline for clone fold changes. Sequences were derived from cells cultured in vitro, sampled from a patient treated with pembrolizumab. The sequence was collected from an adult with mismatch repair-deficient cancer.

DNA for the CDR3: TGTGCCAGCAGTGCCCCCGCGACAGGGAACGAGCAGTACTTC. Residues: CASSAPATGNEQYF. The genes are TRBV28 and TRBJ2-7; 7 nucleotides agree with TRBD1. CDR1 and CDR2 from the germline V gene are MDHEN and SYDVKM. The CDR3 is 14 amino acids. The V segment lost 5 bases and the J segment 5 bases; nucleotides outside the gene matches: 9.